These 20 T cell receptor beta chains were sequenced from one sample in a study of cytomegalovirus exposure and HLA in healthy donors. Generated by immunoSEQ multiplex PCR, the TCRdb table keeps only in-frame clones and is missing some. The table records about 82,000 clones, over 85% of them present only once. Material for sequencing was PBMCs. Every receptor here comes from a woman between 18 and 29 years old in good health and CMV-seronegative.

The genes are TRBV2 and TRBJ2-4; a weak D match, TRBD1 (5 bases). Germline V CDR1 and CDR2: SNHLY, FYNNEI. The CDR3 spans 20 residues. V was shortened by 0 bases and J by 0 bases, with 21 bases between the two germline ends. CDR3 nucleotides: TGTGCCAGCAGTGAAGCTCTTCGCCCAGGGCCCCCTTTAGCCAAAAACATTCAGTACTTC. This codes for CASSEALRPGPPLAKNIQYF.

This clone was detected only once. This chain joins TRBV5-1 and TRBJ2-5; the match to TRBD1 covers 7 bases. Trimming took 2 bases from V and 0 from J; bases not matched to a gene: 4. The CDR3 consists of 15 residues. Germline V gene sequence: CDR1 SGHRS, CDR2 YFSETQ. The CDR3, as DNA: TGCGCCAGCAGCTTAAAACAGGGGTACCAAGAGACCCAGTACTTC. It encodes CASSLKQGYQETQYF.

This chain's CDR3 is CASSFSLGGTDTQYF. CDR3 DNA sequence: TGTGCCAGCAGCTTTTCGTTGGGGGGGACAGATACGCAGTATTTT. The V call is TRBV11-3, the J call TRBJ2-3; 7 bases align to TRBD2. The germline V gene has CDR1 SGHNT and CDR2 YENEEA. There are 15 residues in the CDR3. The ends lost 3 bases at V and 3 bases at J; junction bases unmatched: 6.

V gene TRBV7-2 combines with J gene TRBJ1-1, with D possibly being TRBD1 (5 bases). The germline V gene encodes CDR1 SGHTA and CDR2 FQGNSA. V was pared by 6 bases and J by 10 bases, with 12 bases between. This CDR3 contains 11 residues. CDR3 loop: CASSTGRGAFF. The DNA of the CDR3 is TGTGCCAGCAGTACCGGGAGGGGAGCTTTCTTT. The full variable domain, with the rest looked up from reference TRBV7-2 and TRBJ1-1, is GAGVSQSPSNKVTEKGKDVELRCDPISGHTALYWYRQSLGQGLEFLIYFQGNSAPDKSGLPSDRFSAERTGGSVSTLTIQRTQQEDSAVYLCASSTGRGAFFGQGTRLTVV.

Only one count was recorded for this clone. This chain joins TRBV7-9 and TRBJ2-7; 9 bases agree with TRBD1. This CDR3 comprises 15 residues. Germline values: CDR1 SEHNR, CDR2 FQNEAQ (reference sequence). J was trimmed by 1 base and V by 8 bases; bases with no gene match: 9. In DNA form, the CDR3 reads TGTGCCAGCTTGGGGCGAGGACAGGGGTCCTACGAGCAGTACTTC. It specifies CASLGRGQGSYEQYF.

V is TRBV18 and J is TRBJ2-7, with TRBD2 matching 11 bases. In germline, CDR1 is KGHSH, CDR2 LQKENI. The CDR3 totals 14 residues. V lost 3 bases to trimming and J lost 6 bases; unmatched junction nucleotides: 4. The CDR3 protein is CASSPTSGSSEQYF. The CDR3 nucleotides are TGTGCCAGCTCACCCACTAGCGGGAGTTCCGAGCAGTACTTC.

The V gene is TRBV6-6, the J gene TRBJ1-5; TRBD1 aligns across 8 bases. This CDR3 is built from 15 residues. V lost 5 bases to trimming and J lost 7 bases; unmatched junction nucleotides: 10. The germline CDR1 and CDR2 sequences are MNHNY and SVGAGI (reference sequence). CDR3 region: CASSVSRGPGQPQHF. CDR3 coding DNA: TGTGCCAGCAGTGTCTCCAGGGGGCCGGGACAGCCCCAGCATTTT.

This sequence joins TRBV7-2 and TRBJ2-7; 7 positions match TRBD2. Germline-derived CDR1 and CDR2 are SGHTA and FQGNSA. Trimming took 5 bases from V and 0 from J; bases not matched to a gene: 10. There are 16 residues in the CDR3. The CDR3 sequence: CASSPQRTRSSYEQYF. The CDR3 coding sequence is TGTGCCAGCAGCCCGCAGAGGACTAGGAGCTCCTACGAGCAGTACTTC.

The genes are TRBV29-1 and TRBJ2-7; 11 bases line up with TRBD2. Per germline, CDR1 SQVTM and CDR2 ANQGSEA. V was pared by 4 bases and J by 2 bases, with 10 bases of the junction left unmatched. The CDR3 has 16 amino acids. CDR3 nucleotide sequence: TGCAGCGTTGTGAGGGCGTCGGGACTAGCGGCCTACGAGCAGTACTTC. Translated, it gives CSVVRASGLAAYEQYF.

In nucleotides, the CDR3 is TGTGCCAGCAGCCCACAGCTAGCCAAAAACATTCAGTACTTC. Translating it yields CASSPQLAKNIQYF. The rearrangement links TRBV7-9 to TRBJ2-4; no reliable D call. V lost 5 bases and J 0 bases, leaving 8 bases between the germline ends. The V gene's germline CDR1 is SEHNR and CDR2 FQNEAQ (reference sequence). The CDR3 contains 14 residues.

The V and J genes are TRBV11-2 and TRBJ1-2; 10 positions agree with TRBD1. Germline CDR1 SGHAT, CDR2 FQNNGV. With V trimmed by 5 bases and J by 3 bases, 3 bases remained unmatched. The CDR3 totals 14 residues. The CDR3 protein is CASSAGTGDYGYTF. As DNA, the CDR3 is TGTGCCAGCAGCGCAGGGACAGGGGACTATGGCTACACCTTC.

The J gene is TRBJ2-1, the V gene TRBV18, with D tentatively TRBD2 (5 bases). The length of the CDR3 is 14 residues. Germline loops: CDR1 KGHSH, CDR2 LQKENI. The V and J ends lost 2 bases and 5 bases respectively, with 10 bases between them. The CDR3, as DNA: TGTGCCAGCTCACCAAACGGCGGGCACAATGAGCAGTTCTTC. Amino acids: CASSPNGGHNEQFF. Complete variable domain (other parts from reference TRBV18 and TRBJ2-1): NAGVMQNPRHLVRRRGQEARLRCSPMKGHSHVYWYRQLPEEGLKFMVYLQKENIIDESGMPKERFSAEFPKEGPSILRIQQVVRGDSAAYFCASSPNGGHNEQFFGPGTRLTVL.

This sequence joins TRBV2 and TRBJ1-5; D might be TRBD1 (6 bases). The length of the CDR3 is 14 residues. V was cut by 2 bases and J by 4 bases, with 9 bases left in between. Germline CDR1 is SNHLY and CDR2 is FYNNEI. The CDR3: CASSETTGNQPQHF. CDR3 in DNA: TGTGCCAGCAGTGAAACTACAGGGAATCAGCCCCAGCATTTT.

This clone has a single count. This chain links TRBV4-3 with TRBJ2-1; the D is unclear. The germline gives CDR1 LGHNA, CDR2 YSLEER. The CDR3 runs 15 residues. V was trimmed by 0 bases and J by 3 bases, leaving 9 bases between them. The DNA of the CDR3 is TGCGCCAGCAGCCAAGAGCGGTTCAGCTACAATGAGCAGTTCTTC. Amino acids: CASSQERFSYNEQFF.

This rearrangement joins TRBV15 to TRBJ2-1; D is undetermined. Germline V gene lookup returns CDR1 LNHNV and CDR2 YYDKDF (reference sequence). The CDR3 contains 12 residues. V was clipped by 3 bases and J by 6 bases, with 6 bases between them. The CDR3 loop is CATSSVSNEQFF. The CDR3 bases are TGTGCCACCAGCAGTGTTAGCAATGAGCAGTTCTTC.

This chain uses TRBV2 with TRBJ2-2; tentative D call: TRBD1 (5 bases). CDR3 length: 16 amino acids. Germline CDR1 and CDR2: SNHLY and FYNNEI. V gave up 6 bases and J gave up 7 bases, with 21 bases separating them. CDR3 bases: TGTGCCAGCAGAGGGGTGGAGCAGGTTCAGGACGGGGAGCTGTTTTTT. It codes for CASRGVEQVQDGELFF.

This clone was seen once. The CDR3 reads CASSSAGTGMGSQYF. CDR3 in DNA: TGTGCCAGCAGCTCGGCCGGGACAGGGATGGGGTCCCAGTACTTC. V is TRBV5-6 and J is TRBJ2-5; TRBD1 aligns across 9 bases. Losses at the gene ends were 3 bases for V and 9 bases for J; bases not matched to a gene: 12. The germline gives CDR1 SGHDT, CDR2 YYEEEE. This CDR3 comprises 15 residues.

V and J are TRBV29-1 and TRBJ1-1; D uncertain. V dropped 5 bases and J dropped 6 bases, with 19 bases sitting between them. The germline CDR1 and CDR2 sequences are SQVTM and ANQGSEA. The CDR3 totals 14 residues. The CDR3 nucleotides read TGCAGCGTTTCCCCCCGATTAGGGAGCCCTGAAGCTTTCTTT. Translated, it gives CSVSPRLGSPEAFF.

The rearrangement uses TRBV5-1 and TRBJ2-3, with 10 bases lining up with TRBD2. Per germline, CDR1 SGHRS and CDR2 YFSETQ. The CDR3 loop spans 17 amino acids. V lost 7 bases, J lost 2 bases, and 13 bases stayed unmatched. The CDR3 here is CASGPFLAGGITDTQYF. DNA of the CDR3: TGCGCCAGCGGTCCCTTCTTAGCGGGGGGAATCACAGATACGCAGTATTTT.

This chain connects TRBV6-5 to TRBJ2-5, with 9 bases identical to TRBD1. Trimming at V came to 5 bases and at J to 3 bases, leaving 4 bases not matched to a gene. Per germline, CDR1 MNHEY and CDR2 SVGAGI. The CDR3 length is 14 residues. In DNA form, the CDR3 reads TGTGCCAGCAGTCCTGGGACAGGGAAAGAGACCCAGTACTTC. Its protein product is CASSPGTGKETQYF.